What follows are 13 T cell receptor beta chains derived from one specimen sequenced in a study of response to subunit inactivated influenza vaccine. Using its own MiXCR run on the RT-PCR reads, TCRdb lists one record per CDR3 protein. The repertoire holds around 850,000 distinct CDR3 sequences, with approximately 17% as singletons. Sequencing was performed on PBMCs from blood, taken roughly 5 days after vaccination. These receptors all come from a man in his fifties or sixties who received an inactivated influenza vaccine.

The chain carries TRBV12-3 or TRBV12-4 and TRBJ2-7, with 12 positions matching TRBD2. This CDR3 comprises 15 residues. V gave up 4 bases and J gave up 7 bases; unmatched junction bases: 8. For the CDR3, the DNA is TGTGCCAGCAGTTCCCGACTAGCGGGAGCGGTGGAGCAGTACTTC. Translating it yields CASSSRLAGAVEQYF.

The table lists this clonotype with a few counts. Here the CDR3 reads CASSVTGLAGVGEQFF. The CDR3 bases are TGTGCCAGCAGCGTAACGGGGCTAGCGGGAGTCGGTGAGCAGTTCTTC. This chain links TRBV9 with TRBJ2-1, with 10 bases lining up with TRBD2. Germline V gives CDR1 SGDLS, CDR2 YYNGEE. This CDR3 has 16 residues. Trimming took 1 base from V and 9 from J; bases not matched to a gene: 10. Combining the CDR3 with reference TRBV9 and TRBJ2-1 gives the whole variable domain DSGVTQTPKHLITATGQRVTLRCSPRSGDLSVYWYQQSLDQGLQFLIQYYNGEERAKGNILERFSAQQFPDLHSELNLSSLELGDSALYFCASSVTGLAGVGEQFFGPGTRLTVL.

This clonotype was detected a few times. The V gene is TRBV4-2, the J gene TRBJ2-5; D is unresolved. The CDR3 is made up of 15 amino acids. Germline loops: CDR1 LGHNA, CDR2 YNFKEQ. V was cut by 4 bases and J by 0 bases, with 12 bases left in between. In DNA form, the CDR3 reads TGTGCCAGCAGCCCTCGGGTTGGGTACCAAGAGACCCAGTACTTC. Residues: CASSPRVGYQETQYF.

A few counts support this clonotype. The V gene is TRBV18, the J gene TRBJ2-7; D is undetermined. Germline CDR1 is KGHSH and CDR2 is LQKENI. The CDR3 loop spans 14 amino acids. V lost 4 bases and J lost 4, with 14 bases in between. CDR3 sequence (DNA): TGTGCCAGCTCACAGGGCAGAACCTCGTACGAGCAGTACTTC. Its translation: CASSQGRTSYEQYF. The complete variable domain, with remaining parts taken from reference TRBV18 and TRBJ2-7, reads NAGVMQNPRHLVRRRGQEARLRCSPMKGHSHVYWYRQLPEEGLKFMVYLQKENIIDESGMPKERFSAEFPKEGPSILRIQQVVRGDSAAYFCASSQGRTSYEQYFGPGTRLTVT.

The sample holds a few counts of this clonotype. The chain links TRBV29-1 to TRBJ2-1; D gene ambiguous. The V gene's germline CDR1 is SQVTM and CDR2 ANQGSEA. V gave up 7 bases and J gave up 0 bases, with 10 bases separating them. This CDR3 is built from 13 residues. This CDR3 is CSAQVGSYNEQFF. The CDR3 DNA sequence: TGCAGCGCCCAGGTAGGCTCCTACAATGAGCAGTTCTTC.

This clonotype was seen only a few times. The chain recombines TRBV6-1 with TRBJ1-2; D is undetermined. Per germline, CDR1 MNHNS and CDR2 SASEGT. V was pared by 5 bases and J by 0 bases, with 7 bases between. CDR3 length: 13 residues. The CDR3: CASSPVPNYGYTF. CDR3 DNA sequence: TGTGCCAGCAGTCCGGTCCCTAACTATGGCTACACCTTC.

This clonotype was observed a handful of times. The CDR3 DNA reads as TGTGCCAGCAGTTCTTTAACCGGGACAGGGGCTTTTGAGCAGTTCTTC. It translates to CASSSLTGTGAFEQFF. The chain employs TRBV27 and TRBJ2-1, with TRBD1 identical over 10 bases. The V and J ends lost 4 bases and 9 bases, in that order; junction bases with no gene match: 12. Germline CDR1 MNHEY, CDR2 SMNVEV (reference sequence). The CDR3 spans 16 residues.

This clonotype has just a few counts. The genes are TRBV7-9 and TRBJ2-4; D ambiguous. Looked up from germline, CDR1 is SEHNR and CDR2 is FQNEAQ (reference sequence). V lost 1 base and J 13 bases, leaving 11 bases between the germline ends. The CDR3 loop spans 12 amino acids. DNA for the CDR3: TGTGCCAGCAGCTTAGAGGTTAGGGCCCAGTACTTC. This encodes CASSLEVRAQYF.

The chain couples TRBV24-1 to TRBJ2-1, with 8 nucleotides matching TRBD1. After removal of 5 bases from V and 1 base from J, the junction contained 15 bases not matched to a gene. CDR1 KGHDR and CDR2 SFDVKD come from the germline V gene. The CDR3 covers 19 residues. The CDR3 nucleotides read TGTGCCACCAGTGCTTCGGGGACAGGCCCGGTTTTTTCCTACAATGAGCAGTTCTTC. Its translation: CATSASGTGPVFSYNEQFF.

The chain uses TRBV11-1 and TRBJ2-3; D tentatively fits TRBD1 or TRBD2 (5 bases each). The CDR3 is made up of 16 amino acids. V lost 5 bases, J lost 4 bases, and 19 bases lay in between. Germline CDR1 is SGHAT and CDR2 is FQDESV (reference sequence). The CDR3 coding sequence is TGTGCCAGCAGCCCCGCCGGGACGGGGAGTTCAGATACGCAGTATTTT. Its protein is CASSPAGTGSSDTQYF.

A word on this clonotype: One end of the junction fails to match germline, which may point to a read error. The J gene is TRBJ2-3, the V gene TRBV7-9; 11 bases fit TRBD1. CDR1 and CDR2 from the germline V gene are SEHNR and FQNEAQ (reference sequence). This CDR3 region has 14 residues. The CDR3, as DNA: TGTACCAGCAGCCGGACAGGGGGCCTGGATACGCAGTATTTT. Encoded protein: CTSSRTGGLDTQYF.

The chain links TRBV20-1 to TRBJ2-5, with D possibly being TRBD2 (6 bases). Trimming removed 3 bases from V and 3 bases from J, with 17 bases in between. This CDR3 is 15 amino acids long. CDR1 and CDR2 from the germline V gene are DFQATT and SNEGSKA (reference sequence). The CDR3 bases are TGCAGTGCTAGTAAGGGCTATGCGGGAAAAGAGACCCAGTACTTC. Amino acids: CSASKGYAGKETQYF.

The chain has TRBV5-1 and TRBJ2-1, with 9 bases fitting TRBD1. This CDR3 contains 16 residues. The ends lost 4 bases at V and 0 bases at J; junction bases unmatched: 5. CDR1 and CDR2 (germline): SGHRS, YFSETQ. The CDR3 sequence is CASSQLTGGSYNEQFF. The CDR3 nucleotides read TGCGCCAGCAGCCAATTGACAGGGGGCTCCTACAATGAGCAGTTCTTC.